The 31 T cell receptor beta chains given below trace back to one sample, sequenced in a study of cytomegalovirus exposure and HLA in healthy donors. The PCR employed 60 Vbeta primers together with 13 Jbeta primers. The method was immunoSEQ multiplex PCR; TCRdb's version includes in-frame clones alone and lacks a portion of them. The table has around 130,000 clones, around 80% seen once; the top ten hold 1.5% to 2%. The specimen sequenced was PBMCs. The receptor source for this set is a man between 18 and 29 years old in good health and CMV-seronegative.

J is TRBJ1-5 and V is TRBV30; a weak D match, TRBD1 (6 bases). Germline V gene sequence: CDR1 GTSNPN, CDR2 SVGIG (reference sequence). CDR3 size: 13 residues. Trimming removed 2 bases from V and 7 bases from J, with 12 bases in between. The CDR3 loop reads CAWSRDDRQPQHF. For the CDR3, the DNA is TGTGCCTGGAGTCGGGACGACAGGCAGCCCCAGCATTTT.

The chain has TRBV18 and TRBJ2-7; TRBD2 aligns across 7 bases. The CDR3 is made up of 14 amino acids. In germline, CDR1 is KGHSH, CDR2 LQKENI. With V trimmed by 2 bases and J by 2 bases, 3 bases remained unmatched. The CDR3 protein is CASSPGAGAYEQYV. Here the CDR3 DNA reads TGTGCCAGCTCACCAGGGGCGGGAGCCTACGAGCAGTACGTC.

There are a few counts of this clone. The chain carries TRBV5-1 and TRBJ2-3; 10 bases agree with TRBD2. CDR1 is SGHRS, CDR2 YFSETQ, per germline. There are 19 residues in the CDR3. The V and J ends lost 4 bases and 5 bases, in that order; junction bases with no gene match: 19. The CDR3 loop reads CASSDRLAGEKWSEDTQYF. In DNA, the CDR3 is TGCGCCAGCAGCGACCGCCTAGCGGGAGAGAAATGGTCTGAAGATACGCAGTATTTT.

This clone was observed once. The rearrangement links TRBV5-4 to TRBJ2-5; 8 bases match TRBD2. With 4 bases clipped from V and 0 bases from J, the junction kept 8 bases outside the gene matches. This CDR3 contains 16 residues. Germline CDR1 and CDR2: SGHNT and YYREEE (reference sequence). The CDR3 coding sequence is TGTGCCAGCAGCCGGGGGACTAGGTCGAACCAAGAGACCCAGTACTTC. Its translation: CASSRGTRSNQETQYF.

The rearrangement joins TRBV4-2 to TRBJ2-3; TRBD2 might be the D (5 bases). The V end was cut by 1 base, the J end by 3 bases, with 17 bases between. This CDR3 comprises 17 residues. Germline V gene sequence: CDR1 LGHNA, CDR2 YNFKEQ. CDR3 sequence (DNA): TGTGCCAGCAGCCAAGCCCCAGCGGCTGCCGATACAGATACGCAGTATTTT. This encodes CASSQAPAAADTDTQYF.

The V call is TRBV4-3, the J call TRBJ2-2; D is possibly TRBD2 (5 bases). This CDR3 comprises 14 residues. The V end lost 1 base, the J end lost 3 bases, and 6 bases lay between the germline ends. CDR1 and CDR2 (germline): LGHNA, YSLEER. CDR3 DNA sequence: TGCGCCAGCAGCCAAGGAGGGCACACCGGGGAGCTGTTTTTT. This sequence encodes CASSQGGHTGELFF.

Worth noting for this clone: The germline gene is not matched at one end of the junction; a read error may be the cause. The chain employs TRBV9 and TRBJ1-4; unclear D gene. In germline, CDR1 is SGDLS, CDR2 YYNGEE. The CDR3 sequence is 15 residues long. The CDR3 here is CACSDPRAGNEKLFF. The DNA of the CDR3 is TGTGCCTGCAGCGATCCAAGAGCCGGTAATGAAAAACTGTTTTTT.

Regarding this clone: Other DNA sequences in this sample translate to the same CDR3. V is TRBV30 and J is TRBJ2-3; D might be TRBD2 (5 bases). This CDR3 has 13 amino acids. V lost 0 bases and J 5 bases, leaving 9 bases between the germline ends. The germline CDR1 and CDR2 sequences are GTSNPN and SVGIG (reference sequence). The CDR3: CAWSVRGGDTQYF. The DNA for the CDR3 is TGTGCCTGGAGTGTACGGGGTGGAGATACGCAGTATTTT.

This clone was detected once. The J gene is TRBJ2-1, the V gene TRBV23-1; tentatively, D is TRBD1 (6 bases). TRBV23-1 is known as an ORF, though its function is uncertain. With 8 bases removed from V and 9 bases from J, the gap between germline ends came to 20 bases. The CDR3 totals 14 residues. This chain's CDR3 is CASSWALAGAEQFF. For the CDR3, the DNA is TGCGCCAGCTCCTGGGCGCTAGCAGGGGCTGAGCAGTTCTTC.

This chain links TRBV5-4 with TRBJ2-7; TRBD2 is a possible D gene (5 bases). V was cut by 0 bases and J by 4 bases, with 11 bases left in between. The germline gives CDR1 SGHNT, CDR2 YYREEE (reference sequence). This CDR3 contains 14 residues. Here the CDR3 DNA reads TGTGCCAGCAGCTTGGACCGGGGAAGATACGAGCAGTACGTC. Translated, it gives CASSLDRGRYEQYV.

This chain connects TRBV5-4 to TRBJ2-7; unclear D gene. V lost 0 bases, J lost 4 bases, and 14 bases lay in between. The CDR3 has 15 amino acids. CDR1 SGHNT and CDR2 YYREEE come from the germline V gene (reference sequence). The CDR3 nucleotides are TGTGCCAGCAGCTTGGGAGTGTTTACAGAGTACGAGCAGTACTTC. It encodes CASSLGVFTEYEQYF. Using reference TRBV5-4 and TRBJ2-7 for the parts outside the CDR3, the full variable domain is ETGVTQSPTHLIKTRGQQVTLRCSSQSGHNTVSWYQQALGQGPQFIFQYYREEENGRGNFPPRFSGLQFPNYSSELNVNALELDDSALYLCASSLGVFTEYEQYFGPGTRLTVT.

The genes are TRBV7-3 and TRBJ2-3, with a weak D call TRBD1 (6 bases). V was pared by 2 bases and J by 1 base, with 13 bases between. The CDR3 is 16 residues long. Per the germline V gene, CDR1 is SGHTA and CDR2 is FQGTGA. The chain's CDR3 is CASSLQGHSRTDTQYF. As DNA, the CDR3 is TGTGCCAGCAGCTTACAGGGGCATAGCCGCACAGATACGCAGTATTTT.

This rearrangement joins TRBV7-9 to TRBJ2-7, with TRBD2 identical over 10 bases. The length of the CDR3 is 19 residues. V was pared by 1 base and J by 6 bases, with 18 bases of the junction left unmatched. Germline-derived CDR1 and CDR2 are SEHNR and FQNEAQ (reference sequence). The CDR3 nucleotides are TGTGCCAGCAGCTTAGATCTGTCTTGGGCTAGCGGGAGTCGTGCCGAGCAGTACTTC. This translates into CASSLDLSWASGSRAEQYF.

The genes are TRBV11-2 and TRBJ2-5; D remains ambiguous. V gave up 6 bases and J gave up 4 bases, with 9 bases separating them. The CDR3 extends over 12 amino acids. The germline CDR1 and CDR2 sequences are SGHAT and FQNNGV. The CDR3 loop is CASSSDTETQYF. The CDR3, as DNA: TGTGCCAGCAGTTCAGACACAGAGACCCAGTACTTC.

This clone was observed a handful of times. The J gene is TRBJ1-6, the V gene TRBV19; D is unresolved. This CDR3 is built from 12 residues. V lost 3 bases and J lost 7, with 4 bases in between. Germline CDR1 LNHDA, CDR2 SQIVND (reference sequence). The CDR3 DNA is TGTGCCAGTAGTATCAGGAATTCACCCCTCCACTTT. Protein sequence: CASSIRNSPLHF.

This CDR3 reads CASSSQGGSVEQYF. Here the CDR3 DNA reads TGTGCCAGCAGCTCACAGGGCGGATCGGTCGAGCAGTACTTC. The chain joins TRBV13 to TRBJ2-7; the D gene is possibly TRBD1 (6 bases). Trimming removed 4 bases at V and 6 bases at J, with 16 bases between. CDR3 length: 14 amino acids. Germline assignment: CDR1 PRHDT and CDR2 FYEKMQ (reference sequence).

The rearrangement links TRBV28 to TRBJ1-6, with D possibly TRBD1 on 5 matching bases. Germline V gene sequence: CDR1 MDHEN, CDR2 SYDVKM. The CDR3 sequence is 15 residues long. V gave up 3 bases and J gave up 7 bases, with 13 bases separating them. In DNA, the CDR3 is TGTGCCAGCAGTTTGGGAGGGGCGAGAAATTCACCCCTCCACTTT. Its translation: CASSLGGARNSPLHF.

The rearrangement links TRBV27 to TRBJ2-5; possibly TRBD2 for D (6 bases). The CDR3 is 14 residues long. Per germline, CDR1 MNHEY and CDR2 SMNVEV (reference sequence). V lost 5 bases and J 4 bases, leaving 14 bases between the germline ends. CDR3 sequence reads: CASSAIPGGETQYF. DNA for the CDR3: TGTGCCAGCAGTGCTATACCCGGGGGAGAGACCCAGTACTTC.

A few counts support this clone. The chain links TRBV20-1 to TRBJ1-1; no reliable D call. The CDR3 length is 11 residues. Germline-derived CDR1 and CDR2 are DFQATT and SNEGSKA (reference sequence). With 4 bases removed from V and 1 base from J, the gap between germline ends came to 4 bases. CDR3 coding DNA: TGCAGTGCTACCCGGAACACTGAAGCTTTCTTT. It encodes CSATRNTEAFF.

The CDR3 bases are TGTGCCAGCAGCTTCTCCCTTACAGATACGCAGTATTTT. It is translated as CASSFSLTDTQYF. This chain connects TRBV11-3 to TRBJ2-3; unclear D gene. Trimming stripped 3 bases from V and 3 bases from J, with 7 bases between. Germline CDR1 and CDR2: SGHNT and YENEEA. The CDR3 runs to 13 residues.

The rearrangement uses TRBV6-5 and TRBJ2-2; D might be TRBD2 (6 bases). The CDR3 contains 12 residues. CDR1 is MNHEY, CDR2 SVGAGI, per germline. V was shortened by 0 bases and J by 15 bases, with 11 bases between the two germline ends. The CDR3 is CASSYSGGGMFF. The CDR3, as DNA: TGTGCCAGCAGTTACTCGGGCGGCGGGATGTTTTTT.

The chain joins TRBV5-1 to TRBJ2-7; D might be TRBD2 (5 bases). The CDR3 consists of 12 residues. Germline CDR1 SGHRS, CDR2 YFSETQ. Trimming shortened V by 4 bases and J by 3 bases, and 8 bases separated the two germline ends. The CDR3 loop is CASSAEGYEQYF. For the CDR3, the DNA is TGCGCCAGCAGCGCCGAGGGCTACGAGCAGTACTTC.

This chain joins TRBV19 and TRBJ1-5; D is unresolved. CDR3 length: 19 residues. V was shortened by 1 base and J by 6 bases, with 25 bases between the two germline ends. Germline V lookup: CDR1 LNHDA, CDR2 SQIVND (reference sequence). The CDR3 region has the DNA TGTGCCAGTAGTATAGTATCCGGACTTCAGACCCTCGTGGGTCAGCCCCAGCATTTT. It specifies CASSIVSGLQTLVGQPQHF.

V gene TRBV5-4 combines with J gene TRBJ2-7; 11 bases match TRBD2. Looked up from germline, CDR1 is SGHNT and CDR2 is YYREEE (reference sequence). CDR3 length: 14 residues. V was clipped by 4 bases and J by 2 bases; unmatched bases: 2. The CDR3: CASSSSGRAYEQYV. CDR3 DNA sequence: TGTGCCAGCAGCAGTAGCGGGAGGGCCTACGAGCAGTACGTC.

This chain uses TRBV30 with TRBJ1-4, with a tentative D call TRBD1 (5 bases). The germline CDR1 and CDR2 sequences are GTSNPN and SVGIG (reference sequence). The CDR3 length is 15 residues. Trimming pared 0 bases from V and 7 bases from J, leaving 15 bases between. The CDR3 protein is CAWSVGGVRGEKLFF. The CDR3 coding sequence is TGTGCCTGGAGTGTAGGAGGGGTGAGGGGTGAAAAACTGTTTTTT.

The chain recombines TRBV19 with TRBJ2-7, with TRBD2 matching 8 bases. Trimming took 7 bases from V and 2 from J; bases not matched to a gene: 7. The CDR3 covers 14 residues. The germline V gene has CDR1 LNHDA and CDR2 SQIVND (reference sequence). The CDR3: CASTPSGLAYEQYF. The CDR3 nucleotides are TGTGCCAGTACCCCTAGCGGGTTGGCCTACGAGCAGTACTTC.

CDR3 loop: CASSFSGNSNQPQHF. The CDR3 DNA follows: TGTGCCAGCAGTTTTTCGGGGAATAGCAATCAGCCCCAGCATTTT. The chain combines TRBV27 with TRBJ1-5; unclear D gene. The V end was cut by 3 bases, the J end by 0 bases, with 9 bases between. Germline assignment: CDR1 MNHEY and CDR2 SMNVEV (reference sequence). The CDR3 spans 15 residues.

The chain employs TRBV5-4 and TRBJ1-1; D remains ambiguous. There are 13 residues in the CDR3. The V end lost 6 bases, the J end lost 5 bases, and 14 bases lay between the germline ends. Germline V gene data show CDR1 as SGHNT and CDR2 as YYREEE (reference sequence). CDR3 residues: CASTKTRETEAFF. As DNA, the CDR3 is TGTGCCAGCACCAAGACCCGGGAGACTGAAGCTTTCTTT.

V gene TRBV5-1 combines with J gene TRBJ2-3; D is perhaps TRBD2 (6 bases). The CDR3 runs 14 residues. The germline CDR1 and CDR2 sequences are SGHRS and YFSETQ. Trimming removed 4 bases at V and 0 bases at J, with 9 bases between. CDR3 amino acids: CASSAGTSTDTQYF. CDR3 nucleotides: TGCGCCAGCAGCGCTGGGACTAGCACAGATACGCAGTATTTT.

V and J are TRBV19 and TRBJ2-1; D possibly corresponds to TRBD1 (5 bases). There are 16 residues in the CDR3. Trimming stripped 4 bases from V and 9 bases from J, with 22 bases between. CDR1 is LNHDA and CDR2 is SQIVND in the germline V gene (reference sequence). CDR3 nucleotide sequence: TGTGCCAGTAGTACACACACAGGATGGGGTCGTGGTGAGCAGTTCTTC. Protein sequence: CASSTHTGWGRGEQFF.

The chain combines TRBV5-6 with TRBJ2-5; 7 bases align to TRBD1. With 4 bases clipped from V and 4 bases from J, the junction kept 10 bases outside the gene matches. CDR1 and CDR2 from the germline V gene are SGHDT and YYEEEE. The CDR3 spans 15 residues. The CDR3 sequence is CASSLDRARLETQYF. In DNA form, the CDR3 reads TGTGCCAGCAGCCTAGACAGGGCGCGTTTAGAGACCCAGTACTTC.